This T cell receptor beta chain was sequenced during a study of early T cells in non-severe SARS-CoV-2 infection. Study as a whole: Alpha and beta chains were unpaired, from unsorted whole-blood bulk RNA.

Researchers tagged individual cDNA molecules with unique molecular identifiers. TCRdb itself ran the 5' RACE reads through MiXCR, one entry per CDR3 protein. The sample yields around 34,000 distinct CDR3 sequences, under 5% seen once. Trimming stripped 3 bases from V and 3 bases from J, with 15 bases between. Germline V gene lookup returns CDR1 KGHSH and CDR2 LQKENI. The CDR3 spans 15 residues. As regards this clonotype: Its specificity is not known.

Notes on the study in general: Lookups in VDJdb leaned toward anti-spike CD8 responses and missed private and CD4 specificities.

The V and J genes are TRBV18 and TRBJ2-7, with a weak D call TRBD1 (5 bases). Sample: whole blood. The TCR sequence derives from an adult who was a healthcare worker with PCR-confirmed SARS-CoV-2 infection or an uninfected control (not recorded which). The CDR3 nucleotides are TGTGCCAGCTCACCGGCAGGCAGGGCAGTCTACGAGCAGTACTTC. This gives the protein CASSPAGRAVYEQYF.